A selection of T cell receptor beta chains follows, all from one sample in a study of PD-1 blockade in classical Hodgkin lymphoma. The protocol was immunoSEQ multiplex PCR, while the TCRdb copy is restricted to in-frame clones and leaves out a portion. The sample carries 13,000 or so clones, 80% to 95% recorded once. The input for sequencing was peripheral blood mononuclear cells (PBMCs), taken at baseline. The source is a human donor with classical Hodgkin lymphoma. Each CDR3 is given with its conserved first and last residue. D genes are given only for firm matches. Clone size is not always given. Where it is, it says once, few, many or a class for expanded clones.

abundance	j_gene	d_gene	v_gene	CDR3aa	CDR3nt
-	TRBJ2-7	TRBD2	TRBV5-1	CASSPGGGSYEQYF	TGCGCCAGCAGCCCCGGCGGGGGAAGCTACGAGCAGTACTTC
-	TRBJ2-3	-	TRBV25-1	CASSATDTQYF	TGTGCCAGCAGTGCCACAGATACGCAGTATTTT
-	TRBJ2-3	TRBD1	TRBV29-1	CSPRQGGTDTQYF	TGCAGCCCCCGGCAGGGGGGCACAGATACGCAGTATTTT
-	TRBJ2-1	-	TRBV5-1	CASSVDVPEGYNEQFF	TGCGCCAGCAGCGTAGACGTGCCCGAGGGGTACAATGAGCAGTTCTTC
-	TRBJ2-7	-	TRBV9	CASSVAPSDYEQYF	TGTGCCAGCAGCGTAGCTCCTTCCGACTACGAGCAGTACTTC
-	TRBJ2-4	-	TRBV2	CASSELREINIQYF	TGTGCCAGCAGCGAGCTCCGGGAAATAAACATTCAGTACTTC
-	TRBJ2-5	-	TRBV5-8	CASSLVAFGLKETQYF	TGTGCCAGCAGCTTGGTAGCGTTCGGACTTAAAGAGACCCAGTACTTC
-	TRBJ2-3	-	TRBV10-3	CAIRHSISTDTQYF	TGTGCCATCAGACACTCGATAAGCACAGATACGCAGTATTTT
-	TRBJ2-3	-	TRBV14	CASSQDNADTQYF	TGTGCCAGCAGCCAAGATAACGCAGATACGCAGTATTTT
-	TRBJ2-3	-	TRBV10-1	CADPPAASTDTQYF	TGCGCCGACCCACCGGCGGCGAGCACAGATACGCAGTATTTT
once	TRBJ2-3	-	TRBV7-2	CASSLAAIANTDTQYF	TGTGCCAGCAGCTTAGCTGCCATAGCCAACACAGATACGCAGTATTTT
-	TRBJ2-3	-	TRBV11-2	CASSLAGAWADTQYF	TGTGCCAGCAGCTTAGCGGGAGCTTGGGCAGATACGCAGTATTTT
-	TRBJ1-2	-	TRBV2	CASRDPTGQRDNYGYTF	TGTGCCAGCAGGGACCCTACCGGACAGCGCGATAACTATGGCTACACCTTC
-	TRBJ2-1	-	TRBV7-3	CASSSYPLAEQFF	TGTGCCAGCAGCTCTTACCCCCTAGCCGAGCAGTTCTTC
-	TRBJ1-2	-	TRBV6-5	CASSYSFLEDYYGYTF	TGTGCCAGCAGTTACTCGTTTCTGGAAGATTACTATGGCTACACCTTC
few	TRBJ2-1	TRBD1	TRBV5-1	CASRGTGGGNEQFF	TGCGCCAGTAGAGGGACAGGGGGAGGGAATGAGCAGTTCTTC
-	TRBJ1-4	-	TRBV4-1	CASSQDPGSGEKLFF	TGCGCCAGCAGCCAAGATCCGGGGTCGGGGGAAAAACTGTTTTTT
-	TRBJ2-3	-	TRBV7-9	CASSLGADTQYF	TGTGCCAGCAGCTTAGGCGCAGATACGCAGTATTTT